This T cell receptor (beta chain) is from a study of cytomegalovirus exposure and HLA in healthy donors. Study-wide background: A previous analysis identified more than 100 million unique TCR beta sequences derived from approximately 190 million T cells.

This clone came up once. The V gene lost 2 bases and the J gene lost 5 bases, with 15 bases spanning the gap. The CDR3 is made up of 15 amino acids. Germline CDR1 reads MDHEN; CDR2 reads SYDVKM. The study ran its PCR with 60 Vbeta and 13 Jbeta primers. Method: immunoSEQ multiplex PCR; TCRdb's copy keeps in-frame clones and lacks some. Found here are approximately 110,000 clones, 75% to 90% of them singletons; the top ten hold less than 0.25%. This receptor was obtained from a man aged 50 to 59 in good health and CMV-seronegative. The chain uses TRBV28 and TRBJ1-1; a possible D gene is TRBD1 (5 bases). Sequenced input: PBMCs. CDR3 protein: CASSLVGRVRTEAFF. The CDR3 nucleotides read TGTGCCAGCAGTTTAGTCGGCAGGGTCAGGACTGAAGCTTTCTTT. Full variable domain (missing parts from reference TRBV28 and TRBJ1-1): DVKVTQSSRYLVKRTGEKVFLECVQDMDHENMFWYRQDPGLGLRLIYFSYDVKMKEKGDIPEGYSVSREKKERFSLILESASTNQTSMYLCASSLVGRVRTEAFFGQGTRLTVV.